What follows are 18 T cell receptor beta chains derived from one specimen sequenced in a study of type 1 regulatory T cells. General study points: Compared with non-type 1 regulatory T cells, type 1 regulatory T cells showed a more restricted TCR repertoire.

TCRdb reanalysed the reads using MiXCR and keeps one entry per CDR3 protein. Of around 64,000 distinct CDR3 sequences in the sample, around 20% are singletons; the top ten hold roughly 8.3%. Their antigen targets remain unknown. Material for sequencing was cultured type 1 regulatory T (Tr1) cells, either the whole culture or a sorted fraction (not recorded which). The receptor source for this set is a human donor in good health.

This clonotype was detected a few times. The chain couples TRBV4-2 to TRBJ2-7, with D tentatively TRBD1 or TRBD2 (6 bases each). This CDR3 region has 14 residues. Germline V gives CDR1 LGHNA, CDR2 YNFKEQ. V lost 0 bases and J lost 6, with 12 bases in between. This chain's CDR3 is CASSQEGRGGEQYF. Here the CDR3 DNA reads TGTGCCAGCAGCCAAGAAGGCAGGGGAGGCGAGCAGTACTTC.

Comments on this clonotype: A much larger clone sits a single nucleotide away, making a read error possible. The chain combines TRBV7-2 with TRBJ1-5; D may be TRBD1 (5 bases). Trimming cost V 5 bases and J 7 bases, with 15 bases left between them. The length of the CDR3 is 14 residues. CDR1 is SGHTA, CDR2 FQGNSA, per germline. The CDR3 region has the DNA TGTGCCAGCAGCACCCGACGGGGGGGACAGCCCCAGCATTTT. Translated: CASSTRRGGQPQHF.

The table lists this clonotype with many counts. The chain is built from TRBV7-8 and TRBJ2-1, with D unclear. The CDR3 consists of 12 residues. V was cut by 3 bases and J by 5 bases, with 5 bases left in between. Germline V CDR1 and CDR2: SGHVS, FQNEAQ. The CDR3 sequence: CASSFADNEQFF. The CDR3 bases are TGTGCCAGCAGCTTCGCGGACAATGAGCAGTTCTTC. The full variable domain, its missing parts supplied by reference TRBV7-8 and TRBJ2-1, is GAGVSQSPRYKVAKRGQDVALRCDPISGHVSLFWYQQALGQGPEFLTYFQNEAQLDKSGLPSDRFFAERPEGSVSTLKIQRTQQEDSAVYLCASSFADNEQFFGPGTRLTVL.

In this sample, this clonotype turned up a few times. The J gene is TRBJ2-1, the V gene TRBV5-1; D unresolved. Germline loops: CDR1 SGHRS, CDR2 YFSETQ. V lost 0 bases to trimming and J lost 6 bases, with 13 bases between them. The CDR3 sequence is 15 residues long. The CDR3 bases are TGCGCCAGCAGCTTGGCCGGAGAAAAGATCAATGAGCAGTTCTTC. Its protein product is CASSLAGEKINEQFF.

The sample holds a few counts of this clonotype. V is TRBV7-2 and J is TRBJ1-5; 8 bases are a match to TRBD1. Germline V lookup: CDR1 SGHTA, CDR2 FQGNSA. The CDR3 sequence is 14 residues long. After removal of 8 bases from V and 3 bases from J, the junction contained 6 bases not matched to a gene. CDR3 sequence reads: CASGAQGVNQPQHF. The CDR3 DNA reads TGTGCCAGCGGAGCACAGGGGGTCAATCAGCCCCAGCATTTT.

This clonotype was seen more than once but under ten times. V gene TRBV27 combines with J gene TRBJ2-1; D may match TRBD1 or TRBD2 (5 bases each). The CDR3 contains 18 residues. Germline V gene data show CDR1 as MNHEY and CDR2 as SMNVEV (reference sequence). V was trimmed by 0 bases and J by 4 bases, leaving 19 bases between them. The CDR3 DNA reads as TGTGCCAGCAGTTTATCGATCACGAGGGGTCTGCCTTACAATGAGCAGTTCTTC. Its translation is CASSLSITRGLPYNEQFF.

The chain combines TRBV29-1 with TRBJ2-3, with TRBD2 matching over 9 bases. The V and J ends lost 4 bases and 1 base, in that order; junction bases with no gene match: 0. This CDR3 has 13 amino acids. CDR1 is SQVTM and CDR2 is ANQGSEA in the germline V gene. For the CDR3, the DNA is TGCAGCGTTGGGACTAGCGGCACAGATACGCAGTATTTT. It encodes CSVGTSGTDTQYF.

J is TRBJ1-5 and V is TRBV12-3 or TRBV12-4; weak D call: TRBD1 (5 bases). Trimming shortened V by 6 bases and J by 4 bases, and 19 bases separated the two germline ends. CDR3 size: 16 residues. This CDR3 is CASSPDRGRSNQPQHF. The CDR3 DNA reads TGTGCCAGCAGCCCGGATCGGGGGAGATCGAATCAGCCCCAGCATTTT.

The chain recombines TRBV29-1 with TRBJ2-1; TRBD2 is a possible D gene (5 bases). The CDR3 covers 15 residues. Germline loops: CDR1 SQVTM, CDR2 ANQGSEA. The V end lost 4 bases, the J end lost 2 bases, and 15 bases lay between the germline ends. This CDR3 reads CSVGSRNSAYNEQFF. CDR3 nucleotide sequence: TGCAGCGTTGGTAGTAGGAATAGCGCCTACAATGAGCAGTTCTTC.

This clonotype was seen a handful of times. This chain joins TRBV4-2 and TRBJ2-7; D is unclear. Trimming took off 0 bases at V and 4 bases at J, with 10 bases between the two ends. From germline, CDR1 is LGHNA and CDR2 YNFKEQ. The CDR3 runs to 14 residues. The CDR3: CASSQDPTQYEQYF. In nucleotides, the CDR3 is TGTGCCAGCAGCCAAGACCCGACACAGTACGAGCAGTACTTC.

This chain links TRBV7-2 with TRBJ2-3; 7 bases are shared with TRBD2. After removal of 3 bases from V and 3 bases from J, the junction contained 9 bases not matched to a gene. The CDR3 is 16 residues long. Germline CDR1 SGHTA, CDR2 FQGNSA. CDR3 bases: TGTGCCAGCAGCTTTCGTCGAGCGGGGAGGACAGATACGCAGTATTTT. It specifies CASSFRRAGRTDTQYF.

This clonotype has more than one count but fewer than ten. This chain connects TRBV18 to TRBJ1-5; TRBD1 matches 7 bases. J gave up 9 bases and V 3 bases, and 14 bases lay outside the gene matches. Germline values: CDR1 KGHSH, CDR2 LQKENI. The CDR3 consists of 16 residues. The CDR3 spells CASSPSFAQGDMPQHF. CDR3 nucleotides: TGTGCCAGCTCACCCTCCTTTGCGCAGGGGGATATGCCCCAGCATTTT.

The CDR3 DNA sequence: TGCAGTGCCGATAGCGAAACCGGGGAGCTGTTTTTT. This encodes CSADSETGELFF. The rearrangement links TRBV20-1 to TRBJ2-2; a possible D gene is TRBD2 (5 bases). Germline CDR1 DFQATT, CDR2 SNEGSKA (reference sequence). CDR3 size: 12 residues. Between the trimmed V and J ends, which lost 6 bases and 5 bases, there was a span of 10 bases.

This clonotype came up a few times. The V and J genes are TRBV27 and TRBJ2-3; possible D gene TRBD2, 5 bases. V lost 11 bases and J 11 bases, leaving 29 bases between the germline ends. CDR3 size: 15 residues. Germline V gives CDR1 MNHEY, CDR2 SMNVEV (reference sequence). The DNA for the CDR3 is TGTGCCCGCCCTCAAAAGGTCCCTGTTTCCGAGGGGCAGTATTTT. The encoded protein is CARPQKVPVSEGQYF.

The V call is TRBV24-1, the J call TRBJ1-5; the D gene is possibly TRBD1 (6 bases). CDR1 KGHDR and CDR2 SFDVKD come from the germline V gene. V was shortened by 5 bases and J by 5 bases, with 9 bases between the two germline ends. This CDR3 contains 13 residues. CDR3 amino acids: CATSGGQYQPQHF. The DNA of the CDR3 is TGTGCCACCAGTGGCGGACAGTATCAGCCCCAGCATTTT.

There are a few counts of this clonotype. The chain joins TRBV18 to TRBJ1-1, with D unresolved. This CDR3 contains 13 residues. Germline V gene data show CDR1 as KGHSH and CDR2 as LQKENI. Trimming removed 4 bases at V and 3 bases at J, with 9 bases between. CDR3 coding DNA: TGTGCCAGCTCACAGAACCGGGACACTGAAGCTTTCTTT. Residues: CASSQNRDTEAFF.

The rearrangement uses TRBV7-8 and TRBJ2-3; D not resolved. Germline CDR1 and CDR2: SGHVS and FQNEAQ. The CDR3 length is 13 residues. With 6 bases removed from V and 5 bases from J, the gap between germline ends came to 12 bases. The CDR3 DNA reads as TGTGCCAGCAGGCCGGCCTTCCTAGATACGCAGTATTTT. This translates into CASRPAFLDTQYF. Filled out from reference TRBV7-8 and TRBJ2-3, the complete variable domain reads GAGVSQSPRYKVAKRGQDVALRCDPISGHVSLFWYQQALGQGPEFLTYFQNEAQLDKSGLPSDRFFAERPEGSVSTLKIQRTQQEDSAVYLCASRPAFLDTQYFGPGTRLTVL.

This clonotype was counted between two and nine times. This chain uses TRBV9 with TRBJ1-5, with D uncertain. This CDR3 is 13 amino acids long. The V gene lost 4 bases and the J gene lost 7 bases, with 12 bases spanning the gap. CDR1 SGDLS and CDR2 YYNGEE come from the germline V gene. The CDR3 reads CASSSYPGQPQHF. CDR3 nucleotides: TGTGCCAGCAGCTCTTACCCAGGACAGCCCCAGCATTTT.